This TCR beta chain appears in the sequencing data of a study of T-cell reconstitution after alpha-beta-depleted transplantation in children (dated by TCRdb to 2016 to 2017). Study-wide context: Using TCR repertoire profiling, the study quantitatively followed how T-cell immune reconstitution unfolded in children after TCRalphabeta/CD19-depleted allogeneic hematopoietic cell transplantation.

On this clonotype: There is no known antigen for this receptor. Within one base of it there is no much larger clone, and no base qualities were kept.

The library was prepared using PCR. These reads were obtained on an Illumina HiSeq 2500. Molecular barcoding was employed in the preparation of TCR libraries, with unique molecular identifiers being used to normalize TCRbeta repertoire quantification. TCRdb itself trimmed the public reads at Q25 with fastp, ran MiXCR and retained productive beta chains. When rows share a CDR3 protein, they turn into one entry using the most common DNA and genes. The sample yields hundreds of thousands of distinct CDR3 sequences; roughly a tenth were counted once. The top ten clones comprise less than 5% of the sample. Sequences were derived from PBMCs from the stem cell graft donor, sampled from the stem cell graft. The sequence was obtained from a human donor who donated a stem cell graft to a child with acute myeloid leukemia.

CDR3 reads: CASSQELDWTQGYTF. The DNA is as follows: TGTGCCAGCAGCCAAGAGTTGGACTGGACACAAGGCTACACCTTC. This receptor chain uses TRBV14 and TRBJ1-2, with TRBD1 as a weak D call on 5 bases. CDR1 and CDR2 are read off the germline V gene as SGHDN and FVKESK. From the cysteine through the phenylalanine, the CDR3 covers 15 amino acids. Left in the record is the CDR3 DNA by itself, 45 bases read in frame from the first base. V and J lose 0 bases and 8 bases, and a span of 16 bases separates them.